This paragraph reports one T cell receptor (beta chain). CDR3 length: 16 residues. From germline, CDR1 is SQVTM and CDR2 ANQGSEA. The sample belongs to a study of tumor-infiltrating lymphocytes in primary liver carcinoma. RNA and DNA were co-extracted from roughly 20-30 mg of unsorted bulk tissue. Samples were taken from five separate regions (per tumor). TCR beta cDNA was made from 500 ng total RNA with a constant-region primer. A slightly modified ARM-PCR protocol with three nested multiplex PCR rounds produced these TCR beta libraries. With TRBV1-TRBV30 forward primers and a C-beta reverse primer, the first two PCR rounds were run for around 11 cycles each. TCRdb re-analysed the multiplex PCR reads in MiXCR, keeping a single row per CDR3 protein. The table lists fewer than 90,000 distinct CDR3 sequences, about three quarters of them singletons.

Sequences were obtained from liver tumor tissue from sampling region 1. Subset indicated: tumor region T1, superior pole. The clonotype originates from a man aged 35 to 55 with primary liver carcinoma and hepatitis B virus infection. The chain has TRBV29-1 and TRBJ2-1, with a weak D call TRBD2 (6 bases). The CDR3 DNA reads as TGCAGTGTCGAACCCCTGACTGGCGGGACCTACAATGAGCAGTTCTTC. Its translation: CSVEPLTGGTYNEQFF.